This T cell receptor (beta chain) was captured in a study of cytomegalovirus exposure and HLA in healthy donors. Researchers ran the PCR with 60 Vbeta and 13 Jbeta primers. Some clones are missing from TCRdb's copy, which holds only in-frame ones; the method was immunoSEQ multiplex PCR. The sample holds some 120,000 clones, 65% to 75% seen once. V lost 5 bases, J lost 7 bases, and 9 bases stayed unmatched. The CDR3 totals 15 residues. Per the germline V gene, CDR1 is SGHTA and CDR2 is FQGNSA. The sample was PBMCs. The chain joins TRBV7-2 to TRBJ1-4, with 8 positions matching TRBD1. The clonotype was recovered from a man aged 35 to 55 in good health and CMV-seropositive. CDR3 loop: CASSQTGALGEKLFF. As DNA, the CDR3 is TGTGCCAGCAGCCAGACAGGGGCCCTTGGTGAAAAACTGTTTTTT.